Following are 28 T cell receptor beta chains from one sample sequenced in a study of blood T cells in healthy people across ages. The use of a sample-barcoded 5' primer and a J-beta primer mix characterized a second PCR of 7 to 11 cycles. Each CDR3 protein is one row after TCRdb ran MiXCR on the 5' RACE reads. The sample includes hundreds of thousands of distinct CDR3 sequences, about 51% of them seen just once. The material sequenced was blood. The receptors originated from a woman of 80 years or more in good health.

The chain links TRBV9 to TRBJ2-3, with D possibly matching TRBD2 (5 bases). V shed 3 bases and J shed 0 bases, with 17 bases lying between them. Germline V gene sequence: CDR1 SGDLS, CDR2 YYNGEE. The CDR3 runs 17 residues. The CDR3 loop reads CASSARRRTDSTDTQYF. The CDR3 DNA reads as TGTGCCAGCAGCGCCCGACGGCGGACTGATAGCACAGATACGCAGTATTTT.

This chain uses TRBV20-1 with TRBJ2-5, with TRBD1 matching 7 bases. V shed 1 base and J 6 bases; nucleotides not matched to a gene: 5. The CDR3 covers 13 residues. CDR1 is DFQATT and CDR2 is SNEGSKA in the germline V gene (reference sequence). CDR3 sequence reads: CSARGGGGQTQYF. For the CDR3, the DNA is TGCAGTGCTAGAGGAGGGGGCGGACAGACCCAGTACTTC.

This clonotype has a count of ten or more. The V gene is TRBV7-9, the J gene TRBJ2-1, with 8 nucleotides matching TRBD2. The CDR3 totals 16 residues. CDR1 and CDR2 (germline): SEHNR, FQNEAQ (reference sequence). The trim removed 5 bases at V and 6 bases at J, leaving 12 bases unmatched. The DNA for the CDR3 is TGTGCCAGCAGCCCCCCCGGACTGGCGGGAGGCAATGAGCAGTTCTTC. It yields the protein CASSPPGLAGGNEQFF.

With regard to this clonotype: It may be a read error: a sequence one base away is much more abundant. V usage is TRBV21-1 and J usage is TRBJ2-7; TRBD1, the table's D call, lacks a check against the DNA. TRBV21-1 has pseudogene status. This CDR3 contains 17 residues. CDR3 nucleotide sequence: TGTGCCAGCAGCAAAGCGCAAGCCCTGACAGGGGGCCACGAGCAGTACTTC. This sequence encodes CASSKAQALTGGHEQYF.

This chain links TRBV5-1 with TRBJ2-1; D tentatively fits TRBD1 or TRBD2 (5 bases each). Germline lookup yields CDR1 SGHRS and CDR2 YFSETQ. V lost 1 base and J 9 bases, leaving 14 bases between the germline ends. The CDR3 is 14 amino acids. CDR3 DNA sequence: TGCGCCAGCAGCTTGACTAGTTTAGGGGCTGAGCAGTTCTTC. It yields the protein CASSLTSLGAEQFF.

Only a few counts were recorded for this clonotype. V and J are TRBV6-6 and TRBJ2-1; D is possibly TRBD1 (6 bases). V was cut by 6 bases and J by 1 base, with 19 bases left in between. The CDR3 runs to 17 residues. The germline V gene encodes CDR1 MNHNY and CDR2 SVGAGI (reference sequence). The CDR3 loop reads CASRKSTGPGSYNEQFF. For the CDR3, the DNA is TGTGCCAGCAGAAAAAGCACAGGGCCTGGGTCCTACAATGAGCAGTTCTTC.

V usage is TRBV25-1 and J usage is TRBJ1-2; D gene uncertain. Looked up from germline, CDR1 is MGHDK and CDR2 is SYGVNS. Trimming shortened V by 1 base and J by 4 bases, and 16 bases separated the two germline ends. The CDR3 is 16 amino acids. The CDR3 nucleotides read TGTGCCAGCAGTGAATTTAGTGGACGAGAAGGCTATGGCTACACCTTC. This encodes CASSEFSGREGYGYTF.

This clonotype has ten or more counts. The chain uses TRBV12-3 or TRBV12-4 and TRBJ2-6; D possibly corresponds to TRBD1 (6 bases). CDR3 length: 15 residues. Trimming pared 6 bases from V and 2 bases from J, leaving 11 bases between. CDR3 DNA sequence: TGTGCCAGCAGCTTGCAGGGGACTGGGGCCAACGTCCTGACTTTC. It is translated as CASSLQGTGANVLTF.

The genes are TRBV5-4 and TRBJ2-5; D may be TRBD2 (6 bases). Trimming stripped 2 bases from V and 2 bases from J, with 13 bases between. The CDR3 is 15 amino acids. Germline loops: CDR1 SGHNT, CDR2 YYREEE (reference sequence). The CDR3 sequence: CASSLPGERQETQYF. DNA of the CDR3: TGTGCCAGCAGCTTACCGGGAGAGCGACAAGAGACCCAGTACTTC.

CDR3 sequence (DNA): TGTGCCAGCAGCCAAAGTCTCGGTCAGCCCCAGCATTTT. Its translation: CASSQSLGQPQHF. J is TRBJ1-5 and V is TRBV3-1; D unresolved. This CDR3 spans 13 amino acids. Germline CDR1 reads LGHDT; CDR2 reads YNNKEL (reference sequence). Trimming took 2 bases from V and 6 from J, leaving 8 bases between them.

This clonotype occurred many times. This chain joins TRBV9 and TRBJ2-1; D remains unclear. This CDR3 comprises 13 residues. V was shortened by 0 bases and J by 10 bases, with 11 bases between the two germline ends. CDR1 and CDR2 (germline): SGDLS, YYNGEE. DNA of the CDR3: TGTGCCAGCAGCGTAGTTTCCGGTGGGGAGCAGTTCTTC. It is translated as CASSVVSGGEQFF.

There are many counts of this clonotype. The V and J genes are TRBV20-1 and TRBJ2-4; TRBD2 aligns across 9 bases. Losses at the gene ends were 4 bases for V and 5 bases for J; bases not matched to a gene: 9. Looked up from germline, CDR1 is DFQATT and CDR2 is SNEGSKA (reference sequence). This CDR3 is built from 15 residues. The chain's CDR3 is CSATLKTSGQNIQYF. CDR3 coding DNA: TGCAGTGCTACCCTAAAGACTAGCGGTCAAAACATTCAGTACTTC.

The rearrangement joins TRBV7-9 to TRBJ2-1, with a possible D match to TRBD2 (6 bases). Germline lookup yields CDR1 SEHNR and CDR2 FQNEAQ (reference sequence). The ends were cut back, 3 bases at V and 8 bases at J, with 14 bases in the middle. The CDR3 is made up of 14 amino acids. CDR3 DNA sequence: TGTGCCAGCAGCTTTGTTGGCGGGGAGGATGAGCAGTTCTTC. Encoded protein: CASSFVGGEDEQFF.

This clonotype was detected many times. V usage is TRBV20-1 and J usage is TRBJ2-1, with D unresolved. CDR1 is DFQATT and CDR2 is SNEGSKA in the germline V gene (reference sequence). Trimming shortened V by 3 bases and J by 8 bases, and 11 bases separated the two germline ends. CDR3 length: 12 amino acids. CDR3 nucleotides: TGCAGTGCTAGGGGAAGCGTGGATGAGCAGTTCTTC. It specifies CSARGSVDEQFF.

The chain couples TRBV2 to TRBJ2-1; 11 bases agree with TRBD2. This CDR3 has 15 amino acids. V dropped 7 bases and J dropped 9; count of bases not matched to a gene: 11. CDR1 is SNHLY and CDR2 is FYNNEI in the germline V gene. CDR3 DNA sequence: TGTGCCAGCAATTTCCTAGCGGGAGGATCCGGTGAGCAGTTCTTC. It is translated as CASNFLAGGSGEQFF.

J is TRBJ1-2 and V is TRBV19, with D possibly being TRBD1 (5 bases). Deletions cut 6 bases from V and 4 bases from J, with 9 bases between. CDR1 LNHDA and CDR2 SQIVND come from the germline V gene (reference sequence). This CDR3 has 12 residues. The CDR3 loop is CASRGEVYGYTF. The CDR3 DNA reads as TGTGCCAGTAGAGGGGAAGTCTATGGCTACACCTTC.

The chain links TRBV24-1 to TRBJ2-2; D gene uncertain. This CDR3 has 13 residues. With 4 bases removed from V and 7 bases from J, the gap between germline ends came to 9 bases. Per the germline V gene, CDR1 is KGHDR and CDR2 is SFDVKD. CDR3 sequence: CATSDPGLGELFF. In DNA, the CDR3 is TGTGCCACCAGTGACCCGGGCCTCGGGGAGCTGTTTTTT.

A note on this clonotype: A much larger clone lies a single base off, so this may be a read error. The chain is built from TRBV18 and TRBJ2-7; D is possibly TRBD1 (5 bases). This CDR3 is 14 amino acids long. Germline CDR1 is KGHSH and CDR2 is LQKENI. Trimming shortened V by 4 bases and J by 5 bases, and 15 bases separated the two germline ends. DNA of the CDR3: TGTGCCAGCTCACAGGACATCTCATCCGACGAGCAGTACTTC. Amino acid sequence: CASSQDISSDEQYF.

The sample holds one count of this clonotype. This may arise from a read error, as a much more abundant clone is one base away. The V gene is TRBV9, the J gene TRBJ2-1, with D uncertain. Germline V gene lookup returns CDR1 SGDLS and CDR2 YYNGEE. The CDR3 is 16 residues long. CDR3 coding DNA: TGTGCCAGCAGCTCACGTCTTGAGAGCTCCTACGATGAGCAGTTCTTC. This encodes CASSSRLESSYDEQFF.

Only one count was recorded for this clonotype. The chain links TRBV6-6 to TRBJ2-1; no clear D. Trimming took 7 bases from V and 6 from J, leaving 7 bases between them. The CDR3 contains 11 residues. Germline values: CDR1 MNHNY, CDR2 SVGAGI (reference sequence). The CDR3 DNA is TGTGCCAGCACAGGTAGCAATGAGCAGTTCTTC. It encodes CASTGSNEQFF.

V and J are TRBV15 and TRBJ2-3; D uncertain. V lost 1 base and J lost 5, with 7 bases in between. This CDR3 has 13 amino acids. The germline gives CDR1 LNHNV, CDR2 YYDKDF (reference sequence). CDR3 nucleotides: TGTGCCACCAGCAGAGTGATTCGAGATACGCAGTATTTT. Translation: CATSRVIRDTQYF.

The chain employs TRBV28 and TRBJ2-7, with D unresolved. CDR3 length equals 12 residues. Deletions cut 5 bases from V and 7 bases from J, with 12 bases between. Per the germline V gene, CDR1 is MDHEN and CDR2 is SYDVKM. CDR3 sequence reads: CASSLLDVEQYF. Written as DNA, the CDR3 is TGTGCCAGCAGTCTCCTCGACGTGGAGCAGTACTTC. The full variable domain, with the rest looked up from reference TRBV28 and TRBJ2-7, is DVKVTQSSRYLVKRTGEKVFLECVQDMDHENMFWYRQDPGLGLRLIYFSYDVKMKEKGDIPEGYSVSREKKERFSLILESASTNQTSMYLCASSLLDVEQYFGPGTRLTVT.

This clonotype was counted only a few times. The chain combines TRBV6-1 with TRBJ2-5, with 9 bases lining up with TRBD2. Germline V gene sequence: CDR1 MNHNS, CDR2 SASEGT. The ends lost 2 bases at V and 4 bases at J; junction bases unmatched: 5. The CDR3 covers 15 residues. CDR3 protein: CASSEPGLARETQYF. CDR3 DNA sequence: TGTGCCAGCAGTGAACCGGGACTAGCACGAGAGACCCAGTACTTC.

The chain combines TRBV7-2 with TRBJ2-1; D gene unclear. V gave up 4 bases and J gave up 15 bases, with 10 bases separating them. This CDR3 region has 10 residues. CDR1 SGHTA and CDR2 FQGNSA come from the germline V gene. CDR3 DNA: TGTGCCAGCAGCTCTCAAGGTCCGTTCTTC. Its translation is CASSSQGPFF.

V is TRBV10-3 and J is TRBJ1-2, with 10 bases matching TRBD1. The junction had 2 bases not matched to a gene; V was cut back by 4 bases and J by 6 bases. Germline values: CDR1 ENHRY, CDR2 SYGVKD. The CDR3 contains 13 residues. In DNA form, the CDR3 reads TGTGCCATCAGTGCGGGACAGGGGAATGGCTACACCTTC. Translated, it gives CAISAGQGNGYTF.

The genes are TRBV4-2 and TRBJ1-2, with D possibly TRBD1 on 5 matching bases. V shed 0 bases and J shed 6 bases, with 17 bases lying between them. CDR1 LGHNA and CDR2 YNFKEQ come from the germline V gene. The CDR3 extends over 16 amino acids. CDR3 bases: TGTGCCAGCAGCCAAGATCAGCAGGGAGGGCTTCATGGCTACACCTTC. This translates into CASSQDQQGGLHGYTF.

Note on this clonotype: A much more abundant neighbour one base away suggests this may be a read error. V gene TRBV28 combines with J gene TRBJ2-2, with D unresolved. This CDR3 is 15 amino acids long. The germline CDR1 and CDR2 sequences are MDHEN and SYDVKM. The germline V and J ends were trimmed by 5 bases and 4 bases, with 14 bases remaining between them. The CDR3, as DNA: TGTGCCAGCAGTCCCCTTCGGGCATCCACCGGGGAGCTGTTTTTT. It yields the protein CASSPLRASTGELFF.

Written as DNA, the CDR3 is TGTGCCACCAGCAGTCCGGCGTACACCGGGGAGCTGTTTTTT. Its protein is CATSSPAYTGELFF. J is TRBJ2-2 and V is TRBV15; D not certain. The V gene lost 3 bases and the J gene lost 3 bases, with 8 bases spanning the gap. Germline lookup yields CDR1 LNHNV and CDR2 YYDKDF (reference sequence). CDR3 size: 14 residues.